This TCR beta chain was identified during a study of blood T cell repertoires in COVID-19 (dated by TCRdb to 2019 to 2021). Regarding the study in general: Samples from collaborators originated in the United States, Italy and Spain and spanned both the acute and convalescent phases of COVID-19. Where HLA class I and class II types were available, the types were taken from metadata supplied by the sample provider, not from assay-based typing. Subjects who had been exposed to COVID-19, were actively infected with it, or had recovered from it provided the deeply sampled blood TCRbeta repertoires that made up the dataset. Nearly every sample came with metadata listing a de-identified subject ID, COVID-19 status, age in years and sex. The prospective study material was composed of cDNA or gDNA derived from T cells, B-cell-depleted T cells, or PBMCs. The repertoires were released in a freely available public database intended as a resource for research on the immune response to SARS-CoV-2. Samples were obtained from the ongoing ImmuneRACE study (first 160 participants) and from some 1,300 subjects provided by 6 global collaborators.

Study-wide findings and limitations: The amount of clinical and demographic metadata varied by source and participant and was provided uncurated.

About this clone: No antigen is known for it. Base qualities are missing; no much larger clone stands one base away.

Trimming costs V 0 bases and J 9 bases, and their ends lie 9 bases apart. Including the terminal cysteine and phenylalanine, the CDR3 comprises 13 residues. Only the CDR3 DNA stays, 39 bases, in frame from base 1. The CDR1 and CDR2 encoded by the germline V gene are LGHNA and YSLEER. TCRbeta CDR3 regions were amplified from genomic DNA by means of the immunoSEQ Assay, a bias-controlled multiplex PCR. On the authors' methods: The number of nucleated cells in each sample was estimated from the amplification of reference gene primers within the assay. To quantify the absolute abundance of each unique TCRbeta CDR3 rearrangement, sequence reads were collapsed and filtered. For each sample, productive Simpson clonality was calculated by taking the square root of Simpson's diversity index across productive rearrangements. What TCRdb holds here is the immuneACCESS table cut down to in-frame rearrangements. Part of the clones is not present; checked against another copy, under half of the missing clones reflect an unresolved V gene, and the others are unexplained. D and trimming were read from the DNA, whereas the V and J calls and clone size are those reported in that table. Here the sample has about 150,000 clones; about four fifths occur a single time. In total, the top ten clones hold 0.5% to 0.65% of the sample.

Whole blood was collected in K2EDTA tubes by collaborating institutions according to the institutions' own protocols. For TCRbeta analysis, collaborators shipped samples in one of three forms: frozen whole blood, isolated PBMCs, or DNA extracted from either of those sample types. The sample was peripheral blood. This receptor chain uses TRBV4-3 and TRBJ2-4, with no confident D gene call. The clonotype originates from a man aged 55 to 69 with acute or convalescent COVID-19. The DNA sequence is given as TGCGCCAGCAGCCAAGATTTTCCGAGCATTCAGTACTTC. Translation gives CASSQDFPSIQYF.